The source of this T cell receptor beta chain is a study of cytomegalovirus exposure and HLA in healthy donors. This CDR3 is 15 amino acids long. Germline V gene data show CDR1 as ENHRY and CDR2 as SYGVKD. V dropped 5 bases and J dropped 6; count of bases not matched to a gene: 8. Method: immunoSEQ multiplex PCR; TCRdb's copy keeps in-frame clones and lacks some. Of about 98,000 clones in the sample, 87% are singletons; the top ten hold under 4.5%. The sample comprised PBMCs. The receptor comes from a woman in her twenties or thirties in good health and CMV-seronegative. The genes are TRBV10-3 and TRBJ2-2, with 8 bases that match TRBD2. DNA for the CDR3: TGTGCCATCAGTCCAAGCGGGAGTCTCTCCGGGGAGCTGTTTTTT. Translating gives CAISPSGSLSGELFF.